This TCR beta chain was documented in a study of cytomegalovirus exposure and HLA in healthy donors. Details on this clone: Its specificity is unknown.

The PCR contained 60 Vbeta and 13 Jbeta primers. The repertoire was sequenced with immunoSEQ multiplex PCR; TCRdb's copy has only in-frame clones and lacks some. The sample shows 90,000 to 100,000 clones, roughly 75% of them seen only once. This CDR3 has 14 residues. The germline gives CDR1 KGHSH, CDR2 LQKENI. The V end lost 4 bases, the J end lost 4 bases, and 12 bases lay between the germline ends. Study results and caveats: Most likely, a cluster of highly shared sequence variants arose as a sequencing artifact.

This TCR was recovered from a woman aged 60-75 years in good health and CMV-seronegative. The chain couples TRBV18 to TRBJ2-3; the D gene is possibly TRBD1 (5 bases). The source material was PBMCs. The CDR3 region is CASSQRQSPDTQYF. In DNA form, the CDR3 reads TGTGCCAGCTCACAAAGACAGTCGCCAGATACGCAGTATTTT.